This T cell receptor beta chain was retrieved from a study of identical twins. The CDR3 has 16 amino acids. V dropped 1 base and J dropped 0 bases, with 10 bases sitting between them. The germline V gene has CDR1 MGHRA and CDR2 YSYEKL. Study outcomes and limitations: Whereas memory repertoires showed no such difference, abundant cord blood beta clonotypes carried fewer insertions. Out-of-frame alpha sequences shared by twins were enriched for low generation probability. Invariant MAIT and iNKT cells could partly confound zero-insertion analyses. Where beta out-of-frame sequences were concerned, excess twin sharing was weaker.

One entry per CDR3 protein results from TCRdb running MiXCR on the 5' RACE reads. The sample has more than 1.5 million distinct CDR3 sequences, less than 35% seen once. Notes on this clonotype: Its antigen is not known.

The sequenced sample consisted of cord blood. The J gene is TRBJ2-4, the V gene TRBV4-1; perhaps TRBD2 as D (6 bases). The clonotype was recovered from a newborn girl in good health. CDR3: CASSQVLALAKNIQYF. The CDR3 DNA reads TGCGCCAGCAGCCAAGTACTAGCTCTAGCCAAAAACATTCAGTACTTC.